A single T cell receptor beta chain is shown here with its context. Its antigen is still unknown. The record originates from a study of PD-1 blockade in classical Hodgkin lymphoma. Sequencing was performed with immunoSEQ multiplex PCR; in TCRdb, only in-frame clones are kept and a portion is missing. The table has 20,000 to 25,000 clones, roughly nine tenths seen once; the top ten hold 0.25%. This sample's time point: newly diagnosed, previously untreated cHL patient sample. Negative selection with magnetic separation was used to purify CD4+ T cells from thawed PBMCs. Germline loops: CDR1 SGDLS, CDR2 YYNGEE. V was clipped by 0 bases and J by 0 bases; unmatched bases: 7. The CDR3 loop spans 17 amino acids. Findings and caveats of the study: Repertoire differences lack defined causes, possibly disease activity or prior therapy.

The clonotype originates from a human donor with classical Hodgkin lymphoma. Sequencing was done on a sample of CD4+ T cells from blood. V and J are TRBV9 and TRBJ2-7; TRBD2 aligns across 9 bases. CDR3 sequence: CASSVGSGGKSSYEQYF. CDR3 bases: TGTGCCAGCAGCGTAGGGAGCGGGGGGAAAAGCTCCTACGAGCAGTACTTC.